This paragraph covers one TCR beta chain sequence. Antigen unknown. This specimen comes from a study of cytomegalovirus exposure and HLA in healthy donors. PCR was performed using 60 Vbeta and 13 Jbeta primers. Using immunoSEQ multiplex PCR, the repertoire was profiled, and TCRdb retains in-frame clones only, with some absent. The table has under 150,000 clones, 60% to 85% seen once. J gave up 1 base and V 4 bases, and 6 bases lay outside the gene matches. This CDR3 contains 16 residues. The germline V gene has CDR1 KGHSH and CDR2 LQKENI. Study-wide findings and caveats: In a later analysis, HLA-C alleles had the fewest associated TCRs, DRB1 alleles the most.

The sample consisted of PBMCs. This TCR came from a man aged 25-40 years in good health and CMV-seronegative. This chain links TRBV18 with TRBJ2-2; 7 nucleotides agree with TRBD1. The CDR3 DNA follows: TGTGCCAGCTCACTTGATAGGGACAGGAACACCGGGGAGCTGTTTTTT. It translates to CASSLDRDRNTGELFF.